This TCR beta chain was captured in a study of T cell repertoires in cytomegalovirus infection. The overall study: Public TCR beta signatures provided an indication of both CMV infection and a matching HLA type. Study-wide points: What dominated the ex vivo response were HLA-C-restricted CMV-specific TCR beta clonotypes. Identification of carriers of CMV plus the relevant HLA was achieved through cumulative public TCR beta family frequency.

As to this clonotype: The antigen is not known.

One entry per CDR3 protein results from TCRdb running MiXCR on the reads. The data contain about 330,000 distinct CDR3 sequences, around a third of them singletons. Germline CDR1 and CDR2: SGHTA and FQGNSA. The CDR3 contains 15 residues. The V gene lost 1 base and the J gene lost 2 bases, with 9 bases spanning the gap. The J gene is TRBJ2-1, the V gene TRBV7-2; weak D call: TRBD2 (5 bases). The clonotype originates from a human donor in good health (CMV status not recorded). Some clones in this sample may be carry-over from other donors' samples. Sequenced material: cultured PBMCs, taken from culture after CMV antigen stimulation. The CDR3 DNA is TGTGCCAGCAGCTTAGGCGGGTCTACCTACAATGAGCAGTTCTTC. It codes for CASSLGGSTYNEQFF. Using reference TRBV7-2 and TRBJ2-1 for the parts outside the CDR3, the full variable domain is GAGVSQSPSNKVTEKGKDVELRCDPISGHTALYWYRQSLGQGLEFLIYFQGNSAPDKSGLPSDRFSAERTGGSVSTLTIQRTQQEDSAVYLCASSLGGSTYNEQFFGPGTRLTVL.